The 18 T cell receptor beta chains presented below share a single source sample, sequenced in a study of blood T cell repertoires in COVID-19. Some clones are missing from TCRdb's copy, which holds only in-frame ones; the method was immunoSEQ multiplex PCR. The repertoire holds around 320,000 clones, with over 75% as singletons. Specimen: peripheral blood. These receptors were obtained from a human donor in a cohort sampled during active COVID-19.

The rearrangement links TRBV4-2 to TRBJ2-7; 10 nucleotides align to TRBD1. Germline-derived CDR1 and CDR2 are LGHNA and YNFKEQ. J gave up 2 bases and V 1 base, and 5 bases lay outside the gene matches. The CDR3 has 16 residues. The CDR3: CASSQVPDRGAYEQYF. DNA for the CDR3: TGTGCCAGCAGCCAAGTTCCGGACAGGGGGGCCTACGAGCAGTACTTC.

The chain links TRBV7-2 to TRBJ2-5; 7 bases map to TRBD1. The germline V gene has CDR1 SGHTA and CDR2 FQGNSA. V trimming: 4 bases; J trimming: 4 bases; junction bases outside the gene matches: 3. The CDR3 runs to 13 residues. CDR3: CASSSGGRETQYF. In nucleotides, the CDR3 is TGTGCCAGCAGCTCAGGGGGAAGAGAGACCCAGTACTTC.

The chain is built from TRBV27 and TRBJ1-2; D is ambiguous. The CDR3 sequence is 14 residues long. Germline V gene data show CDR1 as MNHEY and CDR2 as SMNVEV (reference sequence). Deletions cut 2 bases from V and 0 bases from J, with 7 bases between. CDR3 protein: CASSLAGTNYGYTF. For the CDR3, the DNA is TGTGCCAGCAGTTTAGCGGGAACTAACTATGGCTACACCTTC.

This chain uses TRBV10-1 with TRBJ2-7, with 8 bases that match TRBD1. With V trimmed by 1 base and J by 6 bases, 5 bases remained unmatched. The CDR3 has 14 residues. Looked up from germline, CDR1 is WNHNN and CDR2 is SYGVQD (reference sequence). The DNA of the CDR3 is TGCGCCAGCAGTGAGTTGGTACAGGGGGGCGAGCAGTACTTC. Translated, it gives CASSELVQGGEQYF.

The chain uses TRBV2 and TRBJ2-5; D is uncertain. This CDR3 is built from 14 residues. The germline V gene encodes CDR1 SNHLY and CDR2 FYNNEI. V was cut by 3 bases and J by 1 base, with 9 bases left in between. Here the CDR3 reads CASSDLSGQETQYF. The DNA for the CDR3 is TGTGCCAGCAGTGATCTCTCAGGCCAAGAGACCCAGTACTTC.

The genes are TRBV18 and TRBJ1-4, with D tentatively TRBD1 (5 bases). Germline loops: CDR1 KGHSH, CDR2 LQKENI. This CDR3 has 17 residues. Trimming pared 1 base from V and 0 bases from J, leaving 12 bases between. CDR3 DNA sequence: TGTGCCAGCTCACCACAGGGGAGGATCGCAACTAATGAAAAACTGTTTTTT. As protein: CASSPQGRIATNEKLFF.

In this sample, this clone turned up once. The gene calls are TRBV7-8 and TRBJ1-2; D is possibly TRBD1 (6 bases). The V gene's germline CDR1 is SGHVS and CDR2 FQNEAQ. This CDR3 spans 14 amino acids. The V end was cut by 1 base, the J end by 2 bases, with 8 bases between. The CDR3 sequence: CASSLVQGNYGYTF. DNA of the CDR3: TGTGCCAGCAGCTTAGTACAGGGAAACTATGGCTACACCTTC.

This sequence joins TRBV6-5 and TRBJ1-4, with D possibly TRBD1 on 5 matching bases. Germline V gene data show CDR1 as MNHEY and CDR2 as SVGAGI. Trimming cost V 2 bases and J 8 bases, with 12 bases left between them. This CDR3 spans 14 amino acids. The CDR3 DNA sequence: TGTGCCAGCAGTTACAGACAGTATAACGAAAAACTGTTTTTT. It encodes CASSYRQYNEKLFF.

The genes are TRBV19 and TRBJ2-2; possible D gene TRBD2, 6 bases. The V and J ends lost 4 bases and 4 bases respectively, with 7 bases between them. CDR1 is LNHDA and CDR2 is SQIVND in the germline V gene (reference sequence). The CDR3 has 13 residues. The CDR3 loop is CASSRRGTGELFF. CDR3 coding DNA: TGTGCCAGTAGTAGGAGGGGCACCGGGGAGCTGTTTTTT.

CDR3 sequence (DNA): TGTGCCAGTAGTCTCCGACAGAACTCCTACGAGCAGTACTTC. Translating gives CASSLRQNSYEQYF. The rearrangement links TRBV19 to TRBJ2-7; TRBD1 is a possible D gene (5 bases). Trimming pared 5 bases from V and 0 bases from J, leaving 11 bases between. The CDR3 has 14 residues. CDR1 is LNHDA, CDR2 SQIVND, per germline (reference sequence). The full variable domain, with the rest looked up from reference TRBV19 and TRBJ2-7, is DGGITQSPKYLFRKEGQNVTLSCEQNLNHDAMYWYRQDPGQGLRLIYYSQIVNDFQKGDIAEGYSVSREKKESFPLTVTSAQKNPTAFYLCASSLRQNSYEQYFGPGTRLTVT.

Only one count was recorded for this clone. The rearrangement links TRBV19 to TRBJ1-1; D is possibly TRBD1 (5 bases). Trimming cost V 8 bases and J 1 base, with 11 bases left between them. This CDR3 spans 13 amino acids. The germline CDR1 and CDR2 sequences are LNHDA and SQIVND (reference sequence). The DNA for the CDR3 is TGTGCCAGTTGCAGGGAAGGGAACACTGAAGCTTTCTTT. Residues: CASCREGNTEAFF.

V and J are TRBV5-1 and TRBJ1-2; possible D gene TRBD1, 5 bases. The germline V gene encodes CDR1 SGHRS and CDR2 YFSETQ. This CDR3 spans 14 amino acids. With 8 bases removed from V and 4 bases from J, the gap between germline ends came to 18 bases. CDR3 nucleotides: TGCGCCAGTACCTACGGGGGTTCGGGCTATGGCTACACCTTC. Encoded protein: CASTYGGSGYGYTF.

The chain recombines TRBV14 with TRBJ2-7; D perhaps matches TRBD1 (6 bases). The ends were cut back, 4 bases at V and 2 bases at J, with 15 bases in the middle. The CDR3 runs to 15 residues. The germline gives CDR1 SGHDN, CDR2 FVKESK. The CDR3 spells CASSLRSRGPYEQYF. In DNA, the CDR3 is TGTGCCAGCAGCCTTCGATCCAGGGGTCCCTACGAGCAGTACTTC.

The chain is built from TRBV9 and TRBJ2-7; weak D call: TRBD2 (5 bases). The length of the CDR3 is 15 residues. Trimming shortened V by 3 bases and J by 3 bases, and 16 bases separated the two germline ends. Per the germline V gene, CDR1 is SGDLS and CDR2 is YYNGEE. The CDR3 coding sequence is TGTGCCAGCAGCGAGACCCCCGGGGTCGACTACGAGCAGTACTTC. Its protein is CASSETPGVDYEQYF.

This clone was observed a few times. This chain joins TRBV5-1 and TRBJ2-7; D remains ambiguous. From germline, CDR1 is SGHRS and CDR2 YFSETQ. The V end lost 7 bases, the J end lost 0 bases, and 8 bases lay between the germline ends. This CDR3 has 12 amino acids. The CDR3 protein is CASGQDSYEQYF. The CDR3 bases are TGCGCCAGCGGGCAGGACTCCTACGAGCAGTACTTC.

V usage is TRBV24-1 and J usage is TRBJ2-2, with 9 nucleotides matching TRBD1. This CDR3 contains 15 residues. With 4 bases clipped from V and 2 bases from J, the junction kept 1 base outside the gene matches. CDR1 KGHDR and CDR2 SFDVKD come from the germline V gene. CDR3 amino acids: CATSDTGGNTGELFF. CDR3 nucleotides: TGTGCCACCAGTGACACAGGGGGCAACACCGGGGAGCTGTTTTTT.

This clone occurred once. The CDR3 DNA reads TGTGCCAGCAGCCCTAGACAGGGCACTGAAGCTTTCTTT. Translated: CASSPRQGTEAFF. The genes are TRBV3-1 (or the pseudogene TRBV3-2) and TRBJ1-1; 7 bases match TRBD1. V lost 4 bases and J lost 4; bases outside the gene matches: 3. Germline V gives CDR1 LGHDT, CDR2 YNNKEL (reference sequence). This CDR3 has 13 amino acids.

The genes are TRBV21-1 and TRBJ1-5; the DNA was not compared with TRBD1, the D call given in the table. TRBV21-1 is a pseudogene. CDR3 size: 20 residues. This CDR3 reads CASSKVKGGTERLSNQPQHF. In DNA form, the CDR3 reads TGTGCCAGCAGCAAAGTAAAAGGCGGGACAGAGCGTTTGAGCAATCAGCCCCAGCATTTT.